The 27 T cell receptor beta chains reported below all come from one sample, sequenced in a study of shared clonotypes between healthy human individuals. Assay used: immunoSEQ multiplex PCR; TCRdb lists only in-frame clones, some missing. The table records a few million clones, approximately 96% of them present only once. Sequencing input: naive CD4+ T cells sorted from blood. This sample's subset: CD45RA+ positively selected. These receptors all stem from a man between 18 and 35 years old in good health.

Concerning this clone: The same CDR3 also results from other DNA sequences found in this sample. This chain joins TRBV5-1 and TRBJ2-7; the D gene is possibly TRBD2 (6 bases). V was trimmed by 4 bases and J by 1 base, leaving 9 bases between them. This CDR3 is 13 amino acids long. From germline, CDR1 is SGHRS and CDR2 YFSETQ. The CDR3 spells CASSRGTSYEQYF. The CDR3, as DNA: TGCGCCAGCAGCCGAGGGACTTCCTACGAGCAGTACTTC.

This chain connects TRBV28 to TRBJ2-2; 9 bases line up with TRBD2. CDR3 length: 15 residues. Germline assignment: CDR1 MDHEN and CDR2 SYDVKM. Trimming at V came to 5 bases and at J to 4 bases, leaving 5 bases not matched to a gene. Here the CDR3 DNA reads TGTGCCAGCAGTCCTAGCGGGGCGTTCACCGGGGAGCTGTTTTTT. Its protein product is CASSPSGAFTGELFF.

This chain joins TRBV2 and TRBJ2-1; no clear D. Trimming cost V 6 bases and J 2 bases, with 5 bases left between them. The CDR3 has 12 amino acids. CDR1 and CDR2 (germline): SNHLY, FYNNEI. In nucleotides, the CDR3 is TGTGCCAGCAGCGGACCCTACAATGAGCAGTTCTTC. It is translated as CASSGPYNEQFF.

The rearrangement joins TRBV5-4 to TRBJ2-3; 8 bases are shared with TRBD2. The junction had 8 bases not matched to a gene; V was cut back by 9 bases and J by 2 bases. Germline loops: CDR1 SGHNT, CDR2 YYREEE (reference sequence). CDR3 length equals 14 residues. CDR3 sequence: CATGERGITDTQYF. CDR3 DNA sequence: TGTGCCACCGGGGAGCGGGGGATCACAGATACGCAGTATTTT.

V gene TRBV27 combines with J gene TRBJ2-7; the match to TRBD1 covers 10 bases. In germline, CDR1 is MNHEY, CDR2 SMNVEV (reference sequence). The CDR3 is made up of 14 amino acids. With 6 bases clipped from V and 7 bases from J, the junction kept 9 bases outside the gene matches. This CDR3 is CASSPRTGGEEQYF. CDR3 sequence (DNA): TGTGCCAGCAGCCCTCGGACAGGGGGAGAGGAGCAGTACTTC.

The V call is TRBV7-8, the J call TRBJ2-7, with TRBD2 matching 7 bases. This CDR3 region has 14 residues. The V gene end was trimmed by 4 bases and the J gene end by 2 bases; junction bases not matched to a gene: 5. The germline V gene encodes CDR1 SGHVS and CDR2 FQNEAQ. In DNA form, the CDR3 reads TGTGCCAGCAGCTCCGGGAGCGGGGCCTACGAGCAGTACTTC. Translated, it gives CASSSGSGAYEQYF. The full variable domain, its missing parts supplied by reference TRBV7-8 and TRBJ2-7, is GAGVSQSPRYKVAKRGQDVALRCDPISGHVSLFWYQQALGQGPEFLTYFQNEAQLDKSGLPSDRFFAERPEGSVSTLKIQRTQQEDSAVYLCASSSGSGAYEQYFGPGTRLTVT.

V and J are TRBV14 and TRBJ1-1; 7 nucleotides match TRBD1. Germline CDR1 is SGHDN and CDR2 is FVKESK. The CDR3 runs 13 residues. V trimming: 5 bases; J trimming: 6 bases; junction bases outside the gene matches: 6. CDR3 coding DNA: TGTGCCAGCAGCTACGGGACAGCGGCTGAAGCTTTCTTT. It translates to CASSYGTAAEAFF. The full variable domain, its missing parts supplied by reference TRBV14 and TRBJ1-1, is EAGVTQFPSHSVIEKGQTVTLRCDPISGHDNLYWYRRVMGKEIKFLLHFVKESKQDESGMPNNRFLAERTGGTYSTLKVQPAELEDSGVYFCASSYGTAAEAFFGQGTRLTVV.

This clone appeared a single time. This chain joins TRBV18 and TRBJ1-5; D ambiguous. V lost 1 base and J 5 bases, leaving 6 bases between the germline ends. Per germline, CDR1 KGHSH and CDR2 LQKENI. This CDR3 has 13 residues. The CDR3: CASSPQLDQPQHF. CDR3 nucleotides: TGTGCCAGCTCACCACAGCTGGATCAGCCCCAGCATTTT.

This clone was found once. The rearrangement links TRBV6-5 to TRBJ1-2, with TRBD1 identical over 9 bases. The CDR3 consists of 14 residues. Germline lookup yields CDR1 MNHEY and CDR2 SVGAGI. V lost 6 bases to trimming and J lost 4 bases; unmatched junction nucleotides: 6. CDR3 region: CASRGQGQGYGYTF. In DNA, the CDR3 is TGTGCCAGCAGGGGACAGGGACAGGGCTATGGCTACACCTTC.

The chain is built from TRBV10-3 and TRBJ1-6, with TRBD1 matching over 7 bases. Per germline, CDR1 ENHRY and CDR2 SYGVKD. Losses at the gene ends were 10 bases for V and 7 bases for J; bases not matched to a gene: 10. The CDR3 loop spans 14 amino acids. The CDR3 DNA sequence: TGTGCCACCTCCGGGACAGCGGAAAATTCACCCCTCCACTTT. Translated, it gives CATSGTAENSPLHF.

The V gene is TRBV5-1, the J gene TRBJ1-3, with D unresolved. The CDR3 extends over 15 amino acids. Germline loops: CDR1 SGHRS, CDR2 YFSETQ. V was pared by 0 bases and J by 2 bases, with 9 bases between. The CDR3 loop reads CASSLARLAGNTIYF. CDR3 coding DNA: TGCGCCAGCAGCTTGGCCCGATTAGCTGGAAACACCATATATTTT.

This clone was picked up one time. The chain recombines TRBV7-9 with TRBJ2-7; no reliable D call. There are 13 residues in the CDR3. Germline CDR1 SEHNR, CDR2 FQNEAQ (reference sequence). Trimming cost V 5 bases and J 6 bases, with 14 bases left between them. The CDR3 DNA reads as TGTGCCAGCAGCCCCAAGACGGCACGCGAGCAGTACTTC. It yields the protein CASSPKTAREQYF.

This sequence joins TRBV6-5 and TRBJ1-2; 7 bases match TRBD1. This CDR3 region has 14 residues. Germline trimming cut 6 bases from V and 2 bases from J; bases unmatched to any gene: 6. Germline V gene lookup returns CDR1 MNHEY and CDR2 SVGAGI. Here the CDR3 reads CASSLDRVNYGYTF. The CDR3 nucleotides are TGTGCCAGCAGCCTAGACAGGGTGAACTATGGCTACACCTTC.

The chain combines TRBV2 with TRBJ2-5; the D is unclear. The CDR3 length is 13 residues. Trimming shortened V by 4 bases and J by 3 bases, and 9 bases separated the two germline ends. CDR1 and CDR2 (germline): SNHLY, FYNNEI. The CDR3 nucleotides are TGTGCCAGCAGTGGGACCGTAAAAGAGACCCAGTACTTC. Translating it yields CASSGTVKETQYF.

The rearrangement links TRBV6-6 to TRBJ2-5; 13 nucleotides match TRBD2. The CDR3 length is 15 residues. CDR1 and CDR2 (germline): MNHNY, SVGAGI (reference sequence). Germline trimming cut 6 bases from V and 4 bases from J; bases unmatched to any gene: 5. The DNA of the CDR3 is TGTGCCAGCAGCACCACTAGCGGGAGGGCAGAGACCCAGTACTTC. This codes for CASSTTSGRAETQYF.

The rearrangement uses TRBV30 and TRBJ1-5; maybe TRBD1 (5 bases). CDR3 length: 13 residues. Germline loops: CDR1 GTSNPN, CDR2 SVGIG (reference sequence). With 2 bases removed from V and 3 bases from J, the gap between germline ends came to 8 bases. CDR3 amino acids: CAWSKQDNQPQHF. DNA of the CDR3: TGTGCCTGGAGTAAACAGGACAATCAGCCCCAGCATTTT.

The chain couples TRBV6-1 to TRBJ1-5; D remains ambiguous. Germline lookup yields CDR1 MNHNS and CDR2 SASEGT. V was trimmed by 1 base and J by 8 bases, leaving 15 bases between them. The CDR3 covers 15 residues. CDR3 amino acids: CASSEGFWSAEPQHF. The CDR3 nucleotides read TGTGCCAGCAGTGAAGGTTTTTGGAGTGCTGAGCCCCAGCATTTT.

The chain links TRBV19 to TRBJ2-1, with 8 nucleotides matching TRBD2. Germline V CDR1 and CDR2: LNHDA, SQIVND (reference sequence). CDR3 length equals 17 residues. Trimming took 1 base from V and 8 from J; bases not matched to a gene: 13. CDR3 residues: CASSIGGGLAGRDEQFF. The CDR3 bases are TGTGCCAGTAGTATAGGAGGCGGGCTAGCGGGTCGCGATGAGCAGTTCTTC.

The chain carries TRBV7-9 and TRBJ1-4; 7 bases line up with TRBD1. Trimming at V came to 1 base and at J to 7 bases, leaving 12 bases not matched to a gene. The CDR3 has 17 residues. Germline V gives CDR1 SEHNR, CDR2 FQNEAQ (reference sequence). CDR3 protein: CASSLVPLTGRSEKLFF. The CDR3 nucleotides are TGTGCCAGCAGCTTAGTACCCCTGACAGGGAGGAGTGAAAAACTGTTTTTT.

CDR3 loop: CASSLSMAGVGTGELFF. CDR3 nucleotide sequence: TGTGCCAGCAGTTTATCGATGGCGGGAGTGGGAACCGGGGAGCTGTTTTTT. V is TRBV27 and J is TRBJ2-2; 7 bases agree with TRBD2. The CDR3 loop spans 17 amino acids. Looked up from germline, CDR1 is MNHEY and CDR2 is SMNVEV (reference sequence). V lost 0 bases to trimming and J lost 5 bases; unmatched junction nucleotides: 9.

This rearrangement joins TRBV18 to TRBJ2-1, with D perhaps TRBD1 or TRBD2 (7 bases each). The CDR3 totals 14 residues. Germline CDR1 KGHSH, CDR2 LQKENI. V was clipped by 6 bases and J by 7 bases, with 16 bases between them. As DNA, the CDR3 is TGTGCCAGCTCGCCGATGCAGGGGGGGAATGAGCAGTTCTTC. Translating gives CASSPMQGGNEQFF.

The V call is TRBV7-9, the J call TRBJ2-1, with a weak D call TRBD2 (6 bases). CDR1 SEHNR and CDR2 FQNEAQ come from the germline V gene (reference sequence). There are 16 residues in the CDR3. Trimming took off 2 bases at V and 8 bases at J, with 19 bases between the two ends. For the CDR3, the DNA is TGTGCCAGCAGCTTAATCCTCCCTAGAGCGGGCCATGAGCAGTTCTTC. Amino acid sequence: CASSLILPRAGHEQFF.

The rearrangement links TRBV18 to TRBJ1-2, with D perhaps TRBD1 (6 bases). Trimming cost V 4 bases and J 9 bases, with 21 bases left between them. The CDR3 runs 15 residues. Germline V gene sequence: CDR1 KGHSH, CDR2 LQKENI. CDR3: CASSLIGQQYFSYTF. In DNA, the CDR3 is TGTGCCAGCTCACTAATAGGACAGCAATATTTTAGCTACACCTTC.

The chain uses TRBV5-6 and TRBJ1-2, with no clear D. The V end was cut by 0 bases, the J end by 0 bases, with 12 bases between. CDR1 is SGHDT, CDR2 YYEEEE, per germline. The CDR3 totals 16 residues. CDR3 in DNA: TGTGCCAGCAGCTTGGACGGTGGCAGTGCTAACTATGGCTACACCTTC. Translation: CASSLDGGSANYGYTF.

This chain links TRBV30 with TRBJ1-2; D ambiguous. Germline lookup yields CDR1 GTSNPN and CDR2 SVGIG (reference sequence). The CDR3 loop spans 12 amino acids. The V gene lost 0 bases and the J gene lost 4 bases, with 6 bases spanning the gap. The CDR3 nucleotides read TGTGCCTGGAGTGTACCGACCTATGGCTACACCTTC. This sequence encodes CAWSVPTYGYTF.

The chain joins TRBV6-6 to TRBJ1-4; possibly TRBD1 for D (6 bases). This CDR3 is built from 14 residues. The V and J ends lost 0 bases and 7 bases respectively, with 9 bases between them. The germline CDR1 and CDR2 sequences are MNHNY and SVGAGI (reference sequence). CDR3 residues: CASSYSVDSEKLFF. CDR3 DNA sequence: TGTGCCAGCAGTTACTCGGTGGACAGTGAAAAACTGTTTTTT.

The CDR3 sequence is CASSLAGVETQYF. The CDR3 nucleotides read TGTGCCAGCAGCCTAGCGGGGGTGGAGACCCAGTACTTC. J is TRBJ2-5 and V is TRBV11-2; the match to TRBD2 covers 10 bases. The CDR3 totals 13 residues. Germline CDR1 reads SGHAT; CDR2 reads FQNNGV. Germline trimming cut 5 bases from V and 5 bases from J; bases unmatched to any gene: 2.